The clone carrying this T cell receptor beta chain turned up a few times. Its antigen is still unknown. The data are from a study of beta chain features in type 1 diabetes. About the study: Patients shared similar age, gender and cell yields with healthy donors.

Overall study results and limits: Shorter templates may be favored by PCR, equally so in patients and controls. A greater similarity of naive, central memory and Treg TCRB repertoires was seen among patients than among healthy donors.

CD4+ naive, central memory, regulatory and stem cell-like memory subsets were isolated by sorting on CD45RO/CCR7/CD25/CD127/CD95/CD27. cDNA synthesis used the whole RNA isolate, giving expressed TCRB sequences. The method was immunoSEQ multiplex PCR; TCRdb's version includes in-frame clones alone and lacks a portion of them. The data contain about 110,000 clones, 30% to 40% of them singletons. With 8 bases clipped from V and 4 bases from J, the junction kept 7 bases outside the gene matches. This CDR3 region has 13 residues. Looked up from germline, CDR1 is MNHNY and CDR2 is SVGAGI (reference sequence).

The rearrangement uses TRBV6-6 and TRBJ1-2, with 7 bases identical to TRBD1. The sequence was obtained from a young woman in good health. Specimen: stem cell memory CD4+ T cells from blood. The CDR3 bases are TGTGCCAGCCGCCGGGACAGTACCTATGGCTACACCTTC. Its translation: CASRRDSTYGYTF.